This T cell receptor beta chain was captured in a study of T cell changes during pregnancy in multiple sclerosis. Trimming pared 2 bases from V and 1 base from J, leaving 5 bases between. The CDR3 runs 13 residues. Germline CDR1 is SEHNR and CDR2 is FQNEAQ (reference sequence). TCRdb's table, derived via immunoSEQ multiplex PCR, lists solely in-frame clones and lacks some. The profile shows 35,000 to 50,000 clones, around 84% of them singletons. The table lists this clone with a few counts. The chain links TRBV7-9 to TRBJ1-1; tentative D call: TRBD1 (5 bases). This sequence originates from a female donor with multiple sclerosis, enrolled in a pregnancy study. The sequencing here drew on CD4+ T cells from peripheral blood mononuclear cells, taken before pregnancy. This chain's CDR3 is CASSLQGNTEAFF. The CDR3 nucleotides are TGTGCCAGCAGCTTACAGGGGAACACTGAAGCTTTCTTT.